The 15 T cell receptor beta chains given below trace back to one sample, sequenced in a study of Ad26.COV2.S vaccination and SARS-CoV-2 variants. Treatment reported: about 20 received Ad26.COV2.S at low or high dose, single or two shots; 5 received placebo; per-sample allocation not given. Day 63 after the first vaccine or placebo injection was the time point for sampling. The assay was immunoSEQ multiplex PCR, and TCRdb's table has in-frame clones only and misses some. The sample consists of about 320,000 clones, approximately 86% of them appearing once. The starting material was peripheral blood, obtained in a trial of Ad26.COV2.S vaccine versus placebo. The receptors come from a person aged 18 to 59 who received the Ad26.COV2.S COVID-19 vaccine or a placebo.

CDR3 loop: CASSSWTDQPQHF. DNA for the CDR3: TGTGCCAGCAGCTCATGGACCGATCAGCCCCAGCATTTT. The chain combines TRBV7-2 with TRBJ1-5; the D is unclear. CDR1 SGHTA and CDR2 FQGNSA come from the germline V gene. V dropped 4 bases and J dropped 5 bases, with 9 bases sitting between them. The CDR3 loop spans 13 amino acids.

The chain joins TRBV5-1 to TRBJ2-7, with D tentatively TRBD1 or TRBD2 (5 bases each). Germline values: CDR1 SGHRS, CDR2 YFSETQ. The V end was cut by 4 bases, the J end by 5 bases, with 19 bases between. The CDR3 extends over 15 amino acids. In DNA form, the CDR3 reads TGCGCCAGCAGCCGCGAGACAGATCCGGGACACGAGCAGTACTTC. It translates to CASSRETDPGHEQYF.

The chain uses TRBV9 and TRBJ1-1, with D unclear. Looked up from germline, CDR1 is SGDLS and CDR2 is YYNGEE. The V end lost 0 bases, the J end lost 1 base, and 7 bases lay between the germline ends. The CDR3 has 14 residues. As DNA, the CDR3 is TGTGCCAGCAGCGTAGAGGTCCGGAACACTGAAGCTTTCTTT. Translation: CASSVEVRNTEAFF.

CDR3 sequence (DNA): TGTGCCAGCAGCATGAGCGGGGGCCAACAGTATTTT. This encodes CASSMSGGQQYF. The chain recombines TRBV6-5 with TRBJ2-3; 8 bases are a match to TRBD2. The germline gives CDR1 MNHEY, CDR2 SVGAGI. The junction had 8 bases not matched to a gene; V was cut back by 6 bases and J by 12 bases. The length of the CDR3 is 12 residues.

The rearrangement uses TRBV24-1 and TRBJ2-3; the match to TRBD1 covers 7 bases. The CDR3 length is 14 residues. J gave up 5 bases and V 3 bases, and 4 bases lay outside the gene matches. The germline gives CDR1 KGHDR, CDR2 SFDVKD. The CDR3 nucleotides are TGTGCCACCAGTGATCGGACAGGAGGAGATACGCAGTATTTT. This codes for CATSDRTGGDTQYF.

A remark on this clone: One end of the junction fails to match germline, which may point to a read error. V is TRBV29-1 and J is TRBJ2-7; a weak D match, TRBD1 (8 bases). This CDR3 comprises 14 residues. Per the germline V gene, CDR1 is SQVTM and CDR2 is ANQGSEA. The CDR3, as DNA: TGCAGCGTAGAAGCGGGACAGGCGACCTACGAGCAGTACTTC. It is translated as CSVEAGQATYEQYF.

The rearrangement links TRBV9 to TRBJ2-5; TRBD2 matches at 8 bases. Per germline, CDR1 SGDLS and CDR2 YYNGEE. The CDR3 totals 16 residues. Trimming cost V 1 base and J 6 bases; bases outside gene matches: 11. The CDR3 DNA reads TGTGCCAGCAGCGTATCGGATGGATTAGCGGGGCAGACCCAGTACTTC. It specifies CASSVSDGLAGQTQYF.

DNA for the CDR3: TGCGCCAGCAGCCAAGATGAGGGCTATGGCTACACCTTC. Its translation is CASSQDEGYGYTF. The genes are TRBV4-3 and TRBJ1-2; D is ambiguous. Trimming took 0 bases from V and 4 from J, leaving 6 bases between them. This CDR3 has 13 residues. Germline V gene lookup returns CDR1 LGHNA and CDR2 YSLEER.

This clone was counted between two and nine times. Other DNA sequences in the sample encode the same CDR3. The V gene is TRBV7-2, the J gene TRBJ1-1; D gene ambiguous. The CDR3 extends over 13 amino acids. Germline assignment: CDR1 SGHTA and CDR2 FQGNSA. Trimming pared 2 bases from V and 2 bases from J, leaving 6 bases between. DNA for the CDR3: TGTGCCAGCAGCTTAATTAAAAACACTGAAGCTTTCTTT. Translated: CASSLIKNTEAFF.

V gene TRBV11-2 combines with J gene TRBJ2-7; maybe TRBD2 (5 bases). This CDR3 has 15 amino acids. Deletions cut 1 base from V and 2 bases from J, with 12 bases between. Germline V lookup: CDR1 SGHAT, CDR2 FQNNGV. For the CDR3, the DNA is TGTGCCAGCAGCTTAGCCTCCACGGGGACCTACGAGCAGTACTTC. It specifies CASSLASTGTYEQYF.

The rearrangement uses TRBV19 and TRBJ1-1; 8 positions match TRBD1. V shed 10 bases, J shed 1 base, and the junction held 8 bases outside the gene matches. The CDR3 length is 14 residues. CDR1 is LNHDA and CDR2 is SQIVND in the germline V gene (reference sequence). The CDR3 protein is CATTRQGRNTEAFF. The CDR3 DNA reads TGTGCCACAACCAGACAGGGGAGGAACACTGAAGCTTTCTTT.

The chain joins TRBV18 to TRBJ1-2; D might be TRBD1 (5 bases). CDR1 is KGHSH, CDR2 LQKENI, per germline. The V end lost 5 bases, the J end lost 5 bases, and 15 bases lay between the germline ends. This CDR3 comprises 14 residues. This CDR3 reads CASSRTPLGYGYTF. In nucleotides, the CDR3 is TGTGCCAGCTCAAGGACACCCCTGGGGTATGGCTACACCTTC.

This clone was seen only once. The V and J genes are TRBV18 and TRBJ2-1, with 7 nucleotides matching TRBD1. The V gene's germline CDR1 is KGHSH and CDR2 LQKENI. This CDR3 is built from 14 residues. V lost 1 base, J lost 8 bases, and 5 bases stayed unmatched. CDR3 residues: CASSPRDRVYEQFF. Here the CDR3 DNA reads TGTGCCAGCTCACCACGAGACAGGGTCTATGAGCAGTTCTTC.

The genes are TRBV2 and TRBJ1-1, with D unclear. V was clipped by 7 bases and J by 5 bases, with 14 bases between them. Germline-derived CDR1 and CDR2 are SNHLY and FYNNEI. The CDR3 contains 13 residues. The CDR3 DNA sequence: TGTGCCAGCAATCGGGCGGCCCCTACTGAAGCTTTCTTT. This sequence encodes CASNRAAPTEAFF.

The chain combines TRBV28 with TRBJ2-1; 9 bases are shared with TRBD2. J gave up 4 bases and V 3 bases, and 16 bases lay outside the gene matches. The CDR3 is made up of 19 amino acids. Germline V gives CDR1 MDHEN, CDR2 SYDVKM. As DNA, the CDR3 is TGTGCCAGCAGTTTGGTGTTAGCGGGGGTGGGAAGGGGGTACAATGAGCAGTTCTTC. This encodes CASSLVLAGVGRGYNEQFF. The variable domain in full, completed from reference TRBV28 and TRBJ2-1, reads DVKVTQSSRYLVKRTGEKVFLECVQDMDHENMFWYRQDPGLGLRLIYFSYDVKMKEKGDIPEGYSVSREKKERFSLILESASTNQTSMYLCASSLVLAGVGRGYNEQFFGPGTRLTVL.